This passage covers 15 T cell receptor beta chains from one sample sequenced in a study of blood T cell repertoires in COVID-19. The table came from immunoSEQ multiplex PCR; TCRdb's copy has only in-frame clones and leaves some out. The table records 250,000 to 400,000 clones, more than 70% of them present only once. The sequenced sample was peripheral blood. The receptors here all came from a young woman with COVID-19, enrolled during active disease.

The chain employs TRBV7-9 and TRBJ1-6; 9 nucleotides match TRBD1. Germline V CDR1 and CDR2: SEHNR, FQNEAQ (reference sequence). This CDR3 comprises 17 residues. The trim removed 5 bases at V and 7 bases at J, leaving 12 bases unmatched. In DNA form, the CDR3 reads TGTGCCAGCAGCGCCCCGGACAGGGGTTCGTCGAATTCACCCCTCCACTTT. Protein: CASSAPDRGSSNSPLHF.

This chain links TRBV6-1 with TRBJ1-4, with D perhaps matching TRBD1 (5 bases). The germline V gene has CDR1 MNHNS and CDR2 SASEGT. V lost 3 bases to trimming and J lost 7 bases, with 15 bases between them. This CDR3 comprises 15 residues. The CDR3 DNA reads as TGTGCCAGCAGTGAGGATGACAGCACGCTTGAAAAACTGTTTTTT. Protein product: CASSEDDSTLEKLFF.

The rearrangement uses TRBV6-6 and TRBJ1-2; D remains unclear. V lost 0 bases to trimming and J lost 6 bases, with 5 bases between them. This CDR3 contains 12 residues. Germline assignment: CDR1 MNHNY and CDR2 SVGAGI (reference sequence). DNA for the CDR3: TGTGCCAGCAGTTACTCGTCCGATGGCTACACCTTC. It is translated as CASSYSSDGYTF.

The rearrangement joins TRBV9 to TRBJ2-5, with 7 bases identical to TRBD1. V dropped 3 bases and J dropped 1; count of bases not matched to a gene: 3. The CDR3 has 14 amino acids. Germline CDR1 SGDLS, CDR2 YYNGEE. The CDR3 coding sequence is TGTGCCAGCAGCGGGGACAGTGCCCAAGAGACCCAGTACTTC. It yields the protein CASSGDSAQETQYF.

V is TRBV4-2 and J is TRBJ1-1; D is uncertain. The ends were cut back, 1 base at V and 0 bases at J, with 9 bases in the middle. The CDR3 runs 15 residues. The germline gives CDR1 LGHNA, CDR2 YNFKEQ. In DNA, the CDR3 is TGTGCCAGCAGCCAAGGCTCACTAATGAACACTGAAGCTTTCTTT. It specifies CASSQGSLMNTEAFF.

The chain couples TRBV7-2 to TRBJ1-6; D gene ambiguous. Germline CDR1 reads SGHTA; CDR2 reads FQGNSA. The CDR3 contains 15 residues. Trimming pared 5 bases from V and 7 bases from J, leaving 15 bases between. CDR3 region: CASSPVAVTNSPLHF. The CDR3 bases are TGTGCCAGCAGCCCAGTGGCAGTAACCAATTCACCCCTCCACTTT.

This chain connects TRBV2 to TRBJ1-2; weak D call: TRBD1 (6 bases). Trimming took 8 bases from V and 8 from J, leaving 12 bases between them. Germline V gives CDR1 SNHLY, CDR2 FYNNEI. This CDR3 is 11 amino acids long. The DNA of the CDR3 is TGTGCCAGCGGGGGAGGGGGAGGCTACACCTTC. It yields the protein CASGGGGGYTF.

This clone was seen only once. The genes are TRBV7-9 and TRBJ2-1; 10 nucleotides match TRBD2. This CDR3 contains 17 residues. Germline V gene data show CDR1 as SEHNR and CDR2 as FQNEAQ (reference sequence). The V segment lost 5 bases and the J segment 2 bases; nucleotides outside the gene matches: 9. As DNA, the CDR3 is TGTGCCAGCAGCCCCCCACTAGCGGGATACGCCTACAATGAGCAGTTCTTC. It codes for CASSPPLAGYAYNEQFF.

The genes are TRBV27 and TRBJ2-3; possible D gene TRBD2, 6 bases. Per germline, CDR1 MNHEY and CDR2 SMNVEV (reference sequence). CDR3 length: 14 residues. Trimming removed 4 bases at V and 2 bases at J, with 10 bases between. The CDR3 nucleotides read TGTGCCAGCAGTTCCGGGGGAACCACAGATACGCAGTATTTT. Its translation: CASSSGGTTDTQYF.

The chain uses TRBV5-8 and TRBJ1-1, with D perhaps TRBD1 (6 bases). The CDR3 is 14 residues long. The germline V and J ends were trimmed by 7 bases and 6 bases, with 19 bases remaining between them. CDR1 and CDR2 from the germline V gene are SGHTS and YDEGEE. In nucleotides, the CDR3 is TGTGCCAGCGCCAAAGACAGGTCCTGGGCTGAAGCTTTCTTT. Amino acid sequence: CASAKDRSWAEAFF.

The table lists this clone with a few counts. V gene TRBV13 combines with J gene TRBJ2-7; 8 nucleotides match TRBD2. Germline V gives CDR1 PRHDT, CDR2 FYEKMQ (reference sequence). There are 13 residues in the CDR3. The J segment lost 7 bases and the V segment lost 6 bases, leaving 8 bases of the junction unmatched. The CDR3 sequence: CASRAGDIGEQYV. CDR3 coding DNA: TGTGCCAGCAGAGCGGGAGACATTGGGGAGCAGTACGTC.

The rearrangement uses TRBV6-5 and TRBJ2-7, with 7 bases that match TRBD1. CDR3 length: 15 residues. After removal of 6 bases from V and 0 bases from J, the junction contained 8 bases not matched to a gene. Germline CDR1 MNHEY, CDR2 SVGAGI. The CDR3 DNA is TGTGCCAGCAGCCGTGGGGGACAGAGCTCCTACGAGCAGTACTTC. Its translation is CASSRGGQSSYEQYF.

This clone was picked up one time. V gene TRBV4-1 combines with J gene TRBJ1-1; D gene ambiguous. This CDR3 contains 15 residues. The ends were cut back, 0 bases at V and 3 bases at J, with 11 bases in the middle. Germline loops: CDR1 MGHRA, CDR2 YSYEKL. For the CDR3, the DNA is TGCGCCAGCAGCCAAGACGTGGGCAGAGACACTGAAGCTTTCTTT. It is translated as CASSQDVGRDTEAFF.

The chain combines TRBV5-5 with TRBJ2-3, with no clear D. Deletions cut 0 bases from V and 4 bases from J, with 9 bases between. This CDR3 has 14 amino acids. Looked up from germline, CDR1 is SGHKS and CDR2 is YYEKEE (reference sequence). CDR3 amino acids: CASSLAFVADTQYF. DNA for the CDR3: TGTGCCAGCAGCTTGGCGTTCGTAGCAGATACGCAGTATTTT.

This chain connects TRBV11-1 to TRBJ2-3; 8 nucleotides line up with TRBD1. CDR3 length: 14 amino acids. Germline-derived CDR1 and CDR2 are SGHAT and FQDESV (reference sequence). The junction had 7 bases not matched to a gene; V was cut back by 3 bases and J by 8 bases. CDR3 sequence (DNA): TGTGCCAGCAGCTTCAGGGGGCTAGGTTCTACGCAGTATTTT. Protein product: CASSFRGLGSTQYF. The full variable domain, completed using reference TRBV11-1 and TRBJ2-3, is EAEVAQSPRYKITEKSQAVAFWCDPISGHATLYWYRQILGQGPELLVQFQDESVVDDSQLPKDRFSAERLKGVDSTLKIQPAELGDSAMYLCASSFRGLGSTQYFGPGTRLTVL.